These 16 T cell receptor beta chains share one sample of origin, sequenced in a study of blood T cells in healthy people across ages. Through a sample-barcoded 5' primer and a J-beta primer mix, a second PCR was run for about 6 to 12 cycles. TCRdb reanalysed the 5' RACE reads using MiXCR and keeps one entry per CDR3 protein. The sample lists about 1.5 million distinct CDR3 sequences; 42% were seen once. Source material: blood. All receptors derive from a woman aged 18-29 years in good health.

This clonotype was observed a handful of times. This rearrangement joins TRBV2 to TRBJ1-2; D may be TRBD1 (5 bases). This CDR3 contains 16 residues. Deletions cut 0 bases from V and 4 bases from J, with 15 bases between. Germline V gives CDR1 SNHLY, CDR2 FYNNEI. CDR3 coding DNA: TGTGCCAGCAGTGAAGCGCTTCCAGGGATTGGCTATGGCTACACCTTC. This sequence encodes CASSEALPGIGYGYTF.

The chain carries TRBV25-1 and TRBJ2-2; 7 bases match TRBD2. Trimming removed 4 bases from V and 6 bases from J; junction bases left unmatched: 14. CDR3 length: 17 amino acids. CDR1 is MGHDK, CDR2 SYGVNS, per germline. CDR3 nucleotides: TGTGCCAGCAGTGTCTCAGGGAGGGGCTCGGTCGCCGGGGAGCTGTTTTTT. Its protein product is CASSVSGRGSVAGELFF.

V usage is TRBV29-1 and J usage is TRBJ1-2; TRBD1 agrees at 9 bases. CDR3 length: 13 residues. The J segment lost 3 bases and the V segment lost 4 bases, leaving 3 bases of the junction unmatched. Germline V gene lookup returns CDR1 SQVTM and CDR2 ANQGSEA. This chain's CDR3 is CSVGTGVDYGYTF. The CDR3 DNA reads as TGCAGCGTTGGGACAGGGGTCGACTATGGCTACACCTTC.

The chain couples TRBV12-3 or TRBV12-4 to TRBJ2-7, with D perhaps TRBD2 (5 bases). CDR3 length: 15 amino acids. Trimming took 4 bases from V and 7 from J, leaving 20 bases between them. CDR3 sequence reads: CASSSTGEGFGEQYF. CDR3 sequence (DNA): TGTGCCAGCAGTTCCACCGGGGAAGGGTTCGGGGAGCAGTACTTC.

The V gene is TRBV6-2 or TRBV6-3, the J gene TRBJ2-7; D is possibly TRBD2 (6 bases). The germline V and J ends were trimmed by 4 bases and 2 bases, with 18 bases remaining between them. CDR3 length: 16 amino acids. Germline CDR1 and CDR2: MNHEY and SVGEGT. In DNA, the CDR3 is TGTGCCAGCAGTTCAAGAGGCGGGACGGATACCTACGAGCAGTACTTC. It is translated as CASSSRGGTDTYEQYF.

CDR3 DNA: TGTGCCAGCACCCTACGGAGTCGGGAGACCCAGTACTTC. It translates to CASTLRSRETQYF. V gene TRBV7-2 combines with J gene TRBJ2-5; D is undetermined. V was pared by 7 bases and J by 5 bases, with 14 bases between. The CDR3 sequence is 13 residues long. Germline-derived CDR1 and CDR2 are SGHTA and FQGNSA.

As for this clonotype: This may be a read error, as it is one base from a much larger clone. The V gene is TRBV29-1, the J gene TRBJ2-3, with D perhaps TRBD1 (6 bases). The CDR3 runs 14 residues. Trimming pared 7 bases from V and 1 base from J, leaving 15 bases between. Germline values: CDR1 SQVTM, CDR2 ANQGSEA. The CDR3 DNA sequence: TGCAGCGGGTGTACAGGGAGTGGCACAGATACGCAGTATTTT. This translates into CSGCTGSGTDTQYF.

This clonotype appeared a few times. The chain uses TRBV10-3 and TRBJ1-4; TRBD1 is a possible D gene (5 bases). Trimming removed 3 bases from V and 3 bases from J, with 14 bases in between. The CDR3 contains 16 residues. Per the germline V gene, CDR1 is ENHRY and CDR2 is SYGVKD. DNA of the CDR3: TGTGCCATCAGTGATGGGGGGATTCTGGCTAATGAAAAACTGTTTTTT. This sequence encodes CAISDGGILANEKLFF.

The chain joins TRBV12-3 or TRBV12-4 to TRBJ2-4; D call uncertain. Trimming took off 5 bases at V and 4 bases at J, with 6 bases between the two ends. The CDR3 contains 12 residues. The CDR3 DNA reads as TGTGCCAGCAGTCCGGATAAAAACATTCAGTACTTC. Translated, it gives CASSPDKNIQYF.

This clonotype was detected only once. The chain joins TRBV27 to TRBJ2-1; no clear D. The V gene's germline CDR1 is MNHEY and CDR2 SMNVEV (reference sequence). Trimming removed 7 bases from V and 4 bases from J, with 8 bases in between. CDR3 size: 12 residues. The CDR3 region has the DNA TGTGCCAGCATTTTTGGATACAATGAGCAGTTCTTC. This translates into CASIFGYNEQFF.

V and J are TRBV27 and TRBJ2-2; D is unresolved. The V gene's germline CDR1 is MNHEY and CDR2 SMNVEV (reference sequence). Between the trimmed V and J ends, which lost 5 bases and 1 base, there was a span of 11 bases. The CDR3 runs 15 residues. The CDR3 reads CASSTRTQNTGELFF. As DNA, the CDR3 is TGTGCCAGCAGTACCCGGACCCAGAACACCGGGGAGCTGTTTTTT.

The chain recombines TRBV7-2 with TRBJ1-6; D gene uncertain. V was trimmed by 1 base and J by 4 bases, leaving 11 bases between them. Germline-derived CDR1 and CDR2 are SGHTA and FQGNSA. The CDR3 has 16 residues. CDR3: CASSLVLQAYNSPLHF. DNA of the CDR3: TGTGCCAGCAGCTTAGTCCTCCAGGCTTATAATTCACCCCTCCACTTT.

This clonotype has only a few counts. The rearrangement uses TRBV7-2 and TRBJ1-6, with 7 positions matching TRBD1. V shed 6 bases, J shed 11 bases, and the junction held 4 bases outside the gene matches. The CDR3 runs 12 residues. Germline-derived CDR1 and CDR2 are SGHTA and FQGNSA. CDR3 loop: CASSTGQAPLHF. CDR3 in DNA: TGTGCCAGCAGTACCGGACAGGCACCCCTCCACTTT.

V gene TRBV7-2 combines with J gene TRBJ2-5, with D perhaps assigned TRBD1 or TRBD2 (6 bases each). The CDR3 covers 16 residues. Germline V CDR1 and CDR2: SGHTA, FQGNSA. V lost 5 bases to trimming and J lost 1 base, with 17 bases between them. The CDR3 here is CASSVQRGTLQETQYF. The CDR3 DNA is TGTGCCAGCAGCGTCCAAAGGGGGACTCTCCAAGAGACCCAGTACTTC.

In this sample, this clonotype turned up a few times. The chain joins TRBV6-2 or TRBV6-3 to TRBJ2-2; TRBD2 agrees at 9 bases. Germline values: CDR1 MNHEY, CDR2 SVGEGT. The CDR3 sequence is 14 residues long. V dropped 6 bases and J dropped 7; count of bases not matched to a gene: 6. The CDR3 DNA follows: TGTGCCAGCAGGCGACTAGCGGCCGACGGGGAGCTGTTTTTT. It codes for CASRRLAADGELFF.

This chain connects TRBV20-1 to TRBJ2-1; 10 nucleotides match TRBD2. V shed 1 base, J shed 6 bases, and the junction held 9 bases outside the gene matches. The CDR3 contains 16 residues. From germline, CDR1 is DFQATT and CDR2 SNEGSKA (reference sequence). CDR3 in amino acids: CSARGPSSGGRNEQFF. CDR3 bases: TGCAGTGCTAGAGGTCCTTCTAGCGGGGGCCGCAATGAGCAGTTCTTC.